One TCR beta chain is described in this entry. Its cognate antigen is unknown. This specimen belongs to a study of cytomegalovirus exposure and HLA in healthy donors. Study-wide points: Across donors, sequencing depth was assumed by presence/absence analyses to be roughly uniform. Accurate HLA-A and HLA-B prediction from TCR beta sequences was reported for most subjects. A later examination showed that TCR association rates differed by HLA locus, with DRB1 most and HLA-C fewest. With later analysis, a missense DCLRE1C variant became linked to TCR beta V- and J-gene trimming.

Primers: 60 Vbeta forward and 13 Jbeta reverse. The table came from immunoSEQ multiplex PCR; TCRdb's copy has only in-frame clones and leaves some out. Altogether approximately 100,000 clones are present, around 80% being singletons, with the ten largest covering 2.7%. Trimming took 6 bases from V and 0 from J; bases not matched to a gene: 4. The germline CDR1 and CDR2 sequences are SNHLY and FYNNEI. The CDR3 has 15 amino acids. The specimen sequenced was PBMCs. The clonotype was recovered from a female donor in good health and CMV-seronegative. The chain couples TRBV2 to TRBJ2-1; 8 bases agree with TRBD2. As DNA, the CDR3 is TGTGCCAGCAGGTCAGGGACTAGCTCCTACAATGAGCAGTTCTTC. Protein product: CASRSGTSSYNEQFF.